This paragraph covers one T cell receptor beta chain sequence. The length of the CDR3 is 14 residues. V was pared by 7 bases and J by 5 bases, with 14 bases between. Germline CDR1 and CDR2: MDHEN and SYDVKM. The record originates from a study of PD-1 and CTLA-4 blockade in melanoma. Method: immunoSEQ multiplex PCR; TCRdb's copy keeps in-frame clones and lacks some. Of tens of thousands of clones in the sample, 88% were seen once. This sequence was found in a human donor with melanoma. The sample in question was CD8+ T cells from peripheral blood, obtained from a patient given anti-PD-1 treatment. The J gene is TRBJ2-2, the V gene TRBV28, with D possibly being TRBD1 or TRBD2 (6 bases each). This CDR3 is CASILGGQTGELFF. CDR3 nucleotides: TGTGCCAGCATTCTGGGGGGCCAAACCGGGGAGCTGTTTTTT.